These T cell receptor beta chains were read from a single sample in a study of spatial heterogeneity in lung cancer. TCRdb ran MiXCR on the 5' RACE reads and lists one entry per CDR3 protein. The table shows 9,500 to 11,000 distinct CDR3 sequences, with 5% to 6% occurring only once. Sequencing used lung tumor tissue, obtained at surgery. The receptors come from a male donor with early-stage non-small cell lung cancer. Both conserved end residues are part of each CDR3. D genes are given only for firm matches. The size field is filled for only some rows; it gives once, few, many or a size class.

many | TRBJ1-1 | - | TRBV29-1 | CSVEVEAFF | TGCAGCGTTGAAGTTGAAGCTTTCTTT
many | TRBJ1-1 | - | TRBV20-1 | CSARVVAMNTEAFF | TGCAGTGCTAGAGTTGTCGCTATGAACACTGAAGCTTTCTTT
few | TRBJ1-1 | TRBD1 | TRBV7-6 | CASSLDGTGSTEAFF | TGTGCCAGCAGCTTAGACGGGACAGGGAGCACTGAAGCTTTCTTT
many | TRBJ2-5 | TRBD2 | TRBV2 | CASPTSGQETQYF | TGTGCCAGCCCGACTAGCGGGCAAGAGACCCAGTACTTC
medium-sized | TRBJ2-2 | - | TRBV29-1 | CSVSLNTGELFF | TGCAGCGTTTCATTGAACACCGGGGAGCTGTTTTTT
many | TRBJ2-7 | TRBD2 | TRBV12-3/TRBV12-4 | CASSSRTSGDYEQYF | TGTGCCAGCAGTTCCCGGACTAGCGGGGACTACGAGCAGTACTTC
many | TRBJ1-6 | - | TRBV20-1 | CSARDPPGYYPPLHF | TGCAGTGCTAGAGATCCCCCCGGTTATTATCCGCCCCTCCACTTT
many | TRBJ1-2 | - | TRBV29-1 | CSGQLNYGYTF | TGCAGCGGCCAGTTAAACTATGGCTACACCTTC
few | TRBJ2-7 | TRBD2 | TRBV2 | CASSGGLAGTLYF | TGTGCCAGCAGTGGCGGACTAGCGGGGACCCTGTACTTC
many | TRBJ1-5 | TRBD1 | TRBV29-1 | CSVSDRTNQPQHF | TGCAGCGTTTCGGACAGGACAAATCAGCCCCAGCATTTT
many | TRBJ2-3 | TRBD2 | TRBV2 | CASRIAGDLRDTQYF | TGTGCCAGCAGAATAGCGGGAGATCTTAGAGATACGCAGTATTTT
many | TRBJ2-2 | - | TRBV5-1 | CASSLVGGANTGELFF | TGCGCCAGCAGCTTGGTTGGGGGAGCGAACACCGGGGAGCTGTTTTTT
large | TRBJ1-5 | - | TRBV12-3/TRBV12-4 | CASSLAFNQPQHF | TGTGCCAGCAGTTTGGCCTTCAATCAGCCCCAGCATTTT
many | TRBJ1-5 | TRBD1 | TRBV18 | CASTKDRDQPQHF | TGTGCCAGCACAAAGGACAGGGATCAGCCCCAGCATTTT
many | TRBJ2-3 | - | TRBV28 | CAIREGTDTQYF | TGTGCCATCCGCGAGGGCACAGATACGCAGTATTTT
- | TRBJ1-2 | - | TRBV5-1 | CASSLGSGRGYTF | TGCGCCAGCAGCTTGGGGTCCGGGCGCGGCTACACCTTC
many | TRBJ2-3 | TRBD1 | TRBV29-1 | CSVHRGVITDTQYF | TGCAGCGTTCACAGGGGGGTGATCACAGATACGCAGTATTTT
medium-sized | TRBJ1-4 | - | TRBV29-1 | CSVEQGRGEKLFF | TGCAGCGTTGAGCAGGGGAGAGGTGAAAAACTGTTTTTT
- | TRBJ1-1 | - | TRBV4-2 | CASSSSGTEAFF | TGTGCCAGCAGCTCCTCCGGGACTGAAGCTTTCTTT
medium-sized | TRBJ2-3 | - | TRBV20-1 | CSASRETDTQYF | TGCAGTGCTAGTCGAGAGACAGATACGCAGTATTTT
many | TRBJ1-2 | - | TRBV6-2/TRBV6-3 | CASSYSTRGDNYGYTF | TGTGCCAGCAGTTACTCGACCAGGGGCGATAACTATGGCTACACCTTC
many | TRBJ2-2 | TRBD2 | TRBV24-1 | CATSDSVSGRPGELFF | TGTGCCACCAGTGATTCCGTTAGCGGGAGGCCCGGGGAGCTGTTTTTT
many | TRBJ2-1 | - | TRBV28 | CASSLNPREQFF | TGTGCCAGCAGTTTAAACCCCCGTGAGCAGTTCTTC
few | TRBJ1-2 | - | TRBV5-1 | CASSPSYQGRSYGYTF | TGCGCCAGCAGCCCTTCGTATCAGGGGCGGAGCTATGGCTACACCTTC
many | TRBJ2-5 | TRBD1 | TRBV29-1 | CSVHSPGQGVGETQYF | TGCAGCGTTCATTCGCCGGGACAGGGAGTTGGAGAGACCCAGTACTTC
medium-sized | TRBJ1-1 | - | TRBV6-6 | CASMSQENTEAFF | TGTGCCAGCATGTCCCAGGAGAACACTGAAGCTTTCTTT
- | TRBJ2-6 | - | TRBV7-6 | CASSLVNSGANVLTF | TGTGCCAGCAGCTTAGTAAACTCTGGGGCCAACGTCCTGACTTTC
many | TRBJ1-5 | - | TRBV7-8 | CASSLRQFNQPQHF | TGTGCCAGCAGCTTGCGCCAGTTCAATCAGCCCCAGCATTTT
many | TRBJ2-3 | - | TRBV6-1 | CASRHPRQGGSSASTDTQYF | TGTGCCAGCAGGCACCCCCGTCAGGGCGGTTCGTCGGCCTCAACTGATACGCAGTATTTT
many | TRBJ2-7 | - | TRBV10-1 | CASSGGYEQYF | TGCGCCAGCAGTGGAGGCTACGAGCAGTACTTC
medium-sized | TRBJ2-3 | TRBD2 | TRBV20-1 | CSASWRGGIAGLSTDTQYF | TGCAGTGCTAGCTGGCGTGGGGGAATAGCGGGGCTTAGCACAGATACGCAGTATTTT
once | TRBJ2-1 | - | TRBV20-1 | CSAPWIYNEQFF | TGCAGTGCTCCTTGGATATACAATGAGCAGTTCTTC
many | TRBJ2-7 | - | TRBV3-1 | CASSQVAREGIPHREQYF | TGTGCCAGCAGCCAAGTGGCTAGGGAAGGTATACCTCATCGGGAGCAGTACTTC
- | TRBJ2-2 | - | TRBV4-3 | CASSRHFTGAGLTGELFF | TGCGCCAGCAGCCGCCACTTTACCGGCGCAGGGCTCACCGGGGAGCTGTTTTTT
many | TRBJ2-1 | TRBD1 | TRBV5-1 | CASSLEGQGKFDEQFF | TGCGCCAGCAGCTTGGAGGGACAGGGGAAGTTTGATGAGCAGTTCTTC
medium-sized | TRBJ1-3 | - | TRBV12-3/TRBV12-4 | CASTPAGNTIYF | TGTGCCAGCACCCCAGCTGGAAACACCATATATTTT
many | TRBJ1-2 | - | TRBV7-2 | CASSSRDIHLYGYTF | TGTGCCAGCAGCTCCCGGGACATACACCTCTATGGCTACACCTTC